The TCR beta chain described here comes from a study of blood T cells in healthy people across ages. The authors ran a second PCR of about 6 to 11 cycles using a sample-barcoded 5' primer and a J-beta primer mix. TCRdb re-analysed the 5' RACE reads in MiXCR, keeping a single row per CDR3 protein. This repertoire shows nearly 800,000 distinct CDR3 sequences, approximately 25% found once; its top ten account for approximately 4%. Deletions cut 1 base from V and 2 bases from J, with 12 bases between. This CDR3 contains 16 residues. These data were likewise used in another study, on T cells of mothers and their children.

The TCR sequence derives from a boy younger than 18 in good health. The rearrangement uses TRBV12-3 or TRBV12-4 and TRBJ2-1, with a tentative D call TRBD1 (5 bases). Sequencing used blood. CDR3 coding DNA: TGTGCCAGCAGTTTAGAGGGTAGGGGCACCTACAATGAGCAGTTCTTC. The encoded protein is CASSLEGRGTYNEQFF.